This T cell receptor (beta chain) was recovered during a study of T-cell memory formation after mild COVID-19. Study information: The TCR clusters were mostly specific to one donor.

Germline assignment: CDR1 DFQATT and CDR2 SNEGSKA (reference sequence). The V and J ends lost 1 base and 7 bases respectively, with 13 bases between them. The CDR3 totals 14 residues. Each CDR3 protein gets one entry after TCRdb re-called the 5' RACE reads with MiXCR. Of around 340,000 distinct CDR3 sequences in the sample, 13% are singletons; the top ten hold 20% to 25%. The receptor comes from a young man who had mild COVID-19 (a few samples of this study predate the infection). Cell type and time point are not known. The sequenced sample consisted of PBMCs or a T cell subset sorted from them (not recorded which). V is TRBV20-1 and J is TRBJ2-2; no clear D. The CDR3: CSARVSTRFGELFF. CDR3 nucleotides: TGCAGTGCTAGAGTATCGACGCGGTTCGGGGAGCTGTTTTTT.